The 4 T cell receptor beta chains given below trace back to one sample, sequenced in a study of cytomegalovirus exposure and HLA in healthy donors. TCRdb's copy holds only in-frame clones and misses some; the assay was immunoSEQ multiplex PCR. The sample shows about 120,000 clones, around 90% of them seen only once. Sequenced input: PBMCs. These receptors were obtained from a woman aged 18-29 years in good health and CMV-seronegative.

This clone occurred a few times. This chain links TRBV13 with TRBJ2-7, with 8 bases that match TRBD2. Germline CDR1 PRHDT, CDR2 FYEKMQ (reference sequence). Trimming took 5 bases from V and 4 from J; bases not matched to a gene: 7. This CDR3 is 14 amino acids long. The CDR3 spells CASSPAGGMYEQYF. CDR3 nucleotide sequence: TGTGCCAGCAGCCCGGCGGGGGGTATGTACGAGCAGTACTTC.

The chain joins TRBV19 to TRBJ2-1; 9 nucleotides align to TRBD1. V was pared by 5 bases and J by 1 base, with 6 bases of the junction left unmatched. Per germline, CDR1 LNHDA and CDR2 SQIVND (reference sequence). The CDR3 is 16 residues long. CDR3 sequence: CASSSQGTGSYNEQFF. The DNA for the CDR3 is TGTGCCAGTAGTTCTCAAGGGACAGGGTCCTACAATGAGCAGTTCTTC.

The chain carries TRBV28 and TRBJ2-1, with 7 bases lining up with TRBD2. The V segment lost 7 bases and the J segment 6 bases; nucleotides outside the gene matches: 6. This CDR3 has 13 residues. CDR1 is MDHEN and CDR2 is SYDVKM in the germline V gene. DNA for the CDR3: TGTGCCAGCAAGACGGGAGGAGGCAATGAGCAGTTCTTC. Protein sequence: CASKTGGGNEQFF. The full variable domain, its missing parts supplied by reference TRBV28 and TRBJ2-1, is DVKVTQSSRYLVKRTGEKVFLECVQDMDHENMFWYRQDPGLGLRLIYFSYDVKMKEKGDIPEGYSVSREKKERFSLILESASTNQTSMYLCASKTGGGNEQFFGPGTRLTVL.

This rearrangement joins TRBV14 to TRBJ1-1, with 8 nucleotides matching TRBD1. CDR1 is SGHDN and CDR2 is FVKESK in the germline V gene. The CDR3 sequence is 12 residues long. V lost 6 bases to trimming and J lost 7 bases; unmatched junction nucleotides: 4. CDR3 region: CASSRQGIEAFF. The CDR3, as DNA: TGTGCCAGCAGTCGACAGGGGATTGAAGCTTTCTTT.